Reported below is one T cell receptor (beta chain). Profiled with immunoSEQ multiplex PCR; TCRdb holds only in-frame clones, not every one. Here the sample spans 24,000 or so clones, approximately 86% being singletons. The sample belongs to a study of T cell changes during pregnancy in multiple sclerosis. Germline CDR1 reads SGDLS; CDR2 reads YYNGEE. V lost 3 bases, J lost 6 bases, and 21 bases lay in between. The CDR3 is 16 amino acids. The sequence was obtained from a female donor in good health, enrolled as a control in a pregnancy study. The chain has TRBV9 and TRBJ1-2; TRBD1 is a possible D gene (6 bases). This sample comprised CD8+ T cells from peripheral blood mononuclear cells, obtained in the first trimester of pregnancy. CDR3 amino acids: CASSASNRVLLDGYTF. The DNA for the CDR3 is TGTGCCAGCAGCGCCTCTAACAGGGTACTCCTTGATGGCTACACCTTC.